Listed here are 17 T cell receptor beta chains from one sample, sequenced in a study of CD8 T cells in ankylosing spondylitis. One entry per CDR3 protein, called by TCRdb with MiXCR from the 5' RACE reads. Found here are roughly 240,000 distinct CDR3 sequences, approximately 8.4% of them singletons; the top ten hold roughly 5%. Material for sequencing was blood, either unsorted or a sorted T cell fraction (not recorded which). These receptors were collected from a female donor with ankylosing spondylitis or in good health (not recorded which).

Details on this clonotype: A read error may produce the germline difference seen at one junction end. This chain connects TRBV7-2 to TRBJ2-7, with 7 bases fitting TRBD1. Germline CDR1 and CDR2: SGHTA and FQGNSA. The CDR3 totals 13 residues. This CDR3 is CASRLGGAYEQYF. In DNA form, the CDR3 reads TGTGCCAGCAGATTAGGGGGCGCCTACGAGCAGTACTTC.

This clonotype was observed many times. V is TRBV24-1 and J is TRBJ2-5, with TRBD2 matching 11 bases. The length of the CDR3 is 15 residues. Germline V gene lookup returns CDR1 KGHDR and CDR2 SFDVKD. Unmatched junction bases numbered 10, after V lost 9 bases and J lost 5 bases. The CDR3 nucleotides are TGTGCCACCGGAGAAACTAGCGGGAGTGTGGAGACCCAGTACTTC. It codes for CATGETSGSVETQYF.

This clonotype was counted ten times or more. The gene calls are TRBV20-1 and TRBJ2-1; 12 positions agree with TRBD2. CDR1 and CDR2 (germline): DFQATT, SNEGSKA (reference sequence). This CDR3 is 14 amino acids long. Germline trimming cut 1 base from V and 6 bases from J; bases unmatched to any gene: 1. The CDR3 sequence: CSARGLAGANEQFF. The DNA for the CDR3 is TGCAGTGCTAGAGGACTAGCGGGAGCCAATGAGCAGTTCTTC.

The chain has TRBV29-1 and TRBJ2-1, with 7 bases matching TRBD2. Looked up from germline, CDR1 is SQVTM and CDR2 is ANQGSEA. The CDR3 extends over 14 amino acids. The junction had 7 bases not matched to a gene; V was cut back by 3 bases and J by 5 bases. The CDR3 DNA follows: TGCAGCGTTGACGGAGGGAGGGCCCACAATGAGCAGTTCTTC. This sequence encodes CSVDGGRAHNEQFF.

This clonotype was seen many times. This chain joins TRBV7-8 and TRBJ1-5, with a tentative D call TRBD1 (6 bases). V gave up 5 bases and J gave up 2 bases, with 10 bases separating them. The CDR3 sequence is 14 residues long. The germline gives CDR1 SGHVS, CDR2 FQNEAQ. The CDR3 coding sequence is TGTGCCAGCAGCCCACGGACAGGCAATCAGCCCCAGCATTTT. Encoded protein: CASSPRTGNQPQHF. Filled out from reference TRBV7-8 and TRBJ1-5, the complete variable domain reads GAGVSQSPRYKVAKRGQDVALRCDPISGHVSLFWYQQALGQGPEFLTYFQNEAQLDKSGLPSDRFFAERPEGSVSTLKIQRTQQEDSAVYLCASSPRTGNQPQHFGDGTRLSIL.

On this clonotype itself: Since a much larger clone is just one base distant, this may be a read error. The chain carries TRBV7-3 and TRBJ1-3, with D hard to call. The CDR3 is made up of 15 amino acids. The germline V gene encodes CDR1 SGHTA and CDR2 FQGTGA. The CDR3 is CAGSPDGLLGNTIYF. The DNA for the CDR3 is TGTGCCGGCAGCCCAGACGGGCTGTTGGGAAACACCATATATTTT.

In its sample, this clonotype was seen many times. This chain joins TRBV29-1 and TRBJ1-1; TRBD1 agrees at 7 bases. CDR3 length equals 13 residues. CDR1 and CDR2 (germline): SQVTM, ANQGSEA. With V trimmed by 3 bases and J by 4 bases, 5 bases remained unmatched. The CDR3, as DNA: TGCAGCGTTGATACGGCAGGGGGCACTGAAGCTTTCTTT. The encoded protein is CSVDTAGGTEAFF.

This clonotype was counted ten times or more. The V and J genes are TRBV5-1 and TRBJ2-7; 7 positions match TRBD1. Germline trimming cut 1 base from V and 0 bases from J; bases unmatched to any gene: 4. Looked up from germline, CDR1 is SGHRS and CDR2 is YFSETQ. This CDR3 spans 15 amino acids. The CDR3 here is CASSLSQGVSYEQYF. The DNA for the CDR3 is TGCGCCAGCAGCTTGTCCCAGGGGGTCTCCTACGAGCAGTACTTC.

This clonotype was found many times. The gene calls are TRBV29-1 and TRBJ2-1; 8 bases agree with TRBD2. This CDR3 region has 14 residues. After removal of 7 bases from V and 6 bases from J, the junction contained 11 bases not matched to a gene. Germline-derived CDR1 and CDR2 are SQVTM and ANQGSEA. In DNA form, the CDR3 reads TGCAGCGGGGCCCCAAGCGGGAGACCCAATGAGCAGTTCTTC. Translation gives CSGAPSGRPNEQFF.

The V gene is TRBV7-2, the J gene TRBJ2-1, with 11 bases matching TRBD2. CDR1 SGHTA and CDR2 FQGNSA come from the germline V gene. V was clipped by 3 bases and J by 9 bases; unmatched bases: 10. CDR3 length: 16 residues. The chain's CDR3 is CASSFSGRAAHGEQFF. CDR3 coding DNA: TGTGCCAGCAGCTTTAGCGGGAGGGCCGCTCATGGTGAGCAGTTCTTC.

This clonotype showed up many times. The chain couples TRBV3-1 to TRBJ2-3; perhaps TRBD1 as D (7 bases). Germline CDR1 and CDR2: LGHDT and YNNKEL (reference sequence). This CDR3 has 15 residues. V lost 2 bases, J lost 5 bases, and 14 bases lay in between. The CDR3, as DNA: TGTGCCAGCAGCCAACCCCGACAGGGAGGAGATACGCAGTATTTT. Translation gives CASSQPRQGGDTQYF.

This clonotype appeared many times. CDR3 DNA: TGCAGCGTTGGGTCGGCAGAGACCCAGTACTTC. This encodes CSVGSAETQYF. The V and J genes are TRBV29-1 and TRBJ2-5; D is unresolved. V lost 4 bases and J lost 4, with 7 bases in between. Looked up from germline, CDR1 is SQVTM and CDR2 is ANQGSEA. CDR3 length: 11 amino acids. The full variable domain, its missing parts supplied by reference TRBV29-1 and TRBJ2-5, is SAVISQKPSRDICQRGTSLTIQCQVDSQVTMMFWYRQQPGQSLTLIATANQGSEATYESGFVIDKFPISRPNLTFSTLTVSNMSPEDSSIYLCSVGSAETQYFGPGTRLLVL.

At least ten counts were recorded for this clonotype. V gene TRBV27 combines with J gene TRBJ2-1; D not certain. CDR3 length: 16 residues. The V and J ends lost 2 bases and 0 bases respectively, with 11 bases between them. CDR1 is MNHEY and CDR2 is SMNVEV in the germline V gene (reference sequence). This CDR3 reads CASSLQAISSYNEQFF. The CDR3 coding sequence is TGTGCCAGCAGTTTACAAGCGATTAGCTCCTACAATGAGCAGTTCTTC.

This clonotype came up many times. The chain couples TRBV5-5 to TRBJ2-2; perhaps TRBD2 as D (5 bases). V gave up 2 bases and J gave up 1 base, with 15 bases separating them. Germline CDR1 is SGHKS and CDR2 is YYEKEE (reference sequence). This CDR3 contains 17 residues. This CDR3 is CASSFVLTNLNTGELFF. CDR3 DNA: TGTGCCAGCAGCTTTGTTTTGACTAACCTGAACACCGGGGAGCTGTTTTTT.

Ten or more counts support this clonotype. This chain joins TRBV6-5 and TRBJ2-7; D is undetermined. CDR3 length: 11 residues. Germline loops: CDR1 MNHEY, CDR2 SVGAGI. V shed 4 bases and J shed 5 bases, with 6 bases lying between them. CDR3: CASSFLDEQYF. The CDR3 DNA follows: TGTGCCAGCAGTTTTCTCGACGAGCAGTACTTC.

This clonotype was counted ten times or more. The J gene is TRBJ1-2, the V gene TRBV20-1, with a weak D call TRBD1 (5 bases). CDR1 and CDR2 from the germline V gene are DFQATT and SNEGSKA (reference sequence). V shed 0 bases and J shed 2 bases, with 7 bases lying between them. The length of the CDR3 is 13 residues. CDR3 region: CSARDQGNYGYTF. The CDR3 DNA reads TGCAGTGCTAGAGATCAGGGAAACTATGGCTACACCTTC.

The sample holds many counts of this clonotype. The rearrangement joins TRBV29-1 to TRBJ2-5; D call uncertain. V lost 4 bases and J 5 bases, leaving 8 bases between the germline ends. Germline V CDR1 and CDR2: SQVTM, ANQGSEA. This CDR3 is built from 11 residues. The CDR3: CSVGGAETQYF. The DNA of the CDR3 is TGCAGCGTTGGGGGTGCTGAGACCCAGTACTTC.